This TCR beta chain appears in the sequencing data of a study of T cell responses to AZD1222 COVID-19 vaccine. Study observations and caveats: Nearly half of spike-specific TCRs reportedly go after variant regions that carry no mutations. With dominance at 160-218 and 743-854, vaccine-associated CD4 TCRs spanned spike. Of the AZD1222 recipients, only 5 or 6 were seropositive at baseline. Most donors were white British and more were female, and clonal diversity was possibly underestimated.

A word on this clone: What it binds is not known.

V was clipped by 2 bases and J by 7 bases, with 9 bases between them. The germline V gene encodes CDR1 SGHTA and CDR2 FQGTGA. The CDR3 spans 13 residues. Repertoires were generated with immunoSEQ multiplex PCR, while TCRdb's copy carries only in-frame clones and drops some. The repertoire holds about 120,000 clones, about nine tenths seen once, with around 4.4% in the top ten. The rearrangement uses TRBV7-3 and TRBJ2-1, with D possibly TRBD2 on 6 matching bases. The sequence came from an adult who received the MenACWY meningococcal vaccine as a control. The sequencing used peripheral blood, collected 28 days after the second dose of the MenACWY control vaccine. The CDR3 region is CASSLGGVNEQFF. In nucleotides, the CDR3 is TGTGCCAGCAGCTTAGGCGGGGTAAATGAGCAGTTCTTC.